The clone carrying this TCR beta chain turned up a few times. The antigen is not known. Given a much more abundant clone one base away, this may be a read error. The CDR3 is 14 amino acids. Germline V CDR1 and CDR2: SGHVS, FQNEAQ. These data belong to a study of T cells in Graves' hyperthyroidism and ophthalmopathy. Study-level findings and limits: Among clonotypes expanded in thyroid above 0.001, most were also found in blood.

Diagnosis relied on clinical symptoms, serum thyroxine and TRAb, thyroid ultrasound and orbital computed tomography. The source of the PBMCs was over 8.5 ml of fresh peripheral blood. What was amplified from RNA transcripts were TCR beta CDR3 regions. With the HTBI primer set, the TCR CDR3 went through a first round of RT-PCR. Via MiXCR, TCRdb re-called the multiplex PCR reads, giving one row per CDR3 protein. Among about half a million distinct CDR3 sequences, roughly a quarter were seen once, and the ten largest hold roughly 12%. The chain joins TRBV7-8 to TRBJ2-2, with D maybe TRBD2 (5 bases). Sequencing used blood. The source of this sequence is a woman in her thirties with Graves' ophthalmopathy. Here the CDR3 DNA reads TGTGCTCCCTCCGCAATAAGAGACACCGGGGAGCTGGTTTTT. This translates into CAPSAIRDTGELVF. The variable domain in full, completed from reference TRBV7-8 and TRBJ2-2, reads GAGVSQSPRYKVAKRGQDVALRCDPISGHVSLFWYQQALGQGPEFLTYFQNEAQLDKSGLPSDRFFAERPEGSVSTLKIQRTQQEDSAVYLCAPSAIRDTGELVFGEGSRLTVL.